The T cell receptor beta chain described here comes from a study of T-cell reconstitution after alpha-beta-depleted transplantation in children. Findings and caveats of the study: Newly generated T cells supplied most T-cell counts and diversity one year post-transplant.

TCRbeta library preparation incorporated unique molecular identifiers. TCRdb reprocessed the PCR reads via MiXCR and lists one record per CDR3 protein. Of about 870,000 distinct CDR3 sequences in the sample, about 16% are singletons; the top ten hold 5%. This CDR3 region has 15 residues. Losses at the gene ends were 3 bases for V and 5 bases for J; bases not matched to a gene: 6. The V gene's germline CDR1 is MGHRA and CDR2 YSYEKL. To note about this clonotype: The antigen remains undetermined.

The TCR sequence derives from a male patient between 5 and 17 years old who had a stem cell transplant for acute lymphoblastic leukemia, so the T cells may come from the graft donor. The chain combines TRBV4-1 with TRBJ2-4; TRBD2 agrees at 8 bases. The sample consisted of PBMCs, mostly from graft donor cells, taken 360 days after TCRalphabeta/CD19-depleted stem cell transplant. The CDR3 DNA reads TGCGCCAGCAGCCACCCAGCGGGAGAAGAAAACATTCAGTACTTC. Amino acid sequence: CASSHPAGEENIQYF.